Ten or more counts support the clone carrying this T cell receptor beta chain. Its cognate antigen is unknown. Trimming pared 6 bases from V and 1 base from J, leaving 9 bases between. The CDR3 is made up of 13 amino acids. This entry is derived from a study of T cell repertoires in cytomegalovirus infection. Study details: CMV infection plus the matching HLA type was flagged by public TCR beta signatures.

TCRdb itself ran the reads through MiXCR, one entry per CDR3 protein. This repertoire shows around 270,000 distinct CDR3 sequences, approximately 9% found once; its top ten account for more than 13%. Study-wide findings and caveats: The study identified carriers of CMV plus the relevant HLA from cumulative public TCR beta family frequency.

The clonotype was recovered from a human donor in good health (CMV status not recorded). Some clones in this sample may be carry-over from other donors' samples. This chain uses TRBV12-3 or TRBV12-4 with TRBJ1-1; D remains ambiguous. Material: PBMCs. The CDR3 bases are TGTGCCAGCAGCACCGAGAGGAACACTGAAGCTTTCTTT. Translated: CASSTERNTEAFF.